Below, 8 T cell receptor beta chains from the same sample are listed, as sequenced in a study of T cell changes during pregnancy in multiple sclerosis (dated by TCRdb to between 2017 and 2020). Receptor libraries were prepared by the immunoSEQ multiplex PCR assay. TCRdb re-hosts the immuneACCESS table, in-frame sequences only. Its copies lack some clones; in the studies checked, an unresolved V gene accounts for under half of them, and the cause for the rest is not known. Counted in this sample were about 45,000 clones; less than 90% of them appeared once. The ten top clones hold approximately 0.6% of the sample. This specimen was CD4+ T cells from peripheral blood mononuclear cells, taken in the first trimester of pregnancy. These TCRs come from a female donor with multiple sclerosis, enrolled in a pregnancy study.

This chain joins TRBV14 and TRBJ2-7; 11 bases fit TRBD2. In germline, CDR1 is SGHDN, CDR2 FVKESK. This CDR3 is built from 13 residues. V shed 5 bases and J 4 bases; nucleotides not matched to a gene: 1. The CDR3 DNA sequence: TGTGCCAGCAGCTGGACTAGCGGGTACGAGCAGTACTTC. Translated: CASSWTSGYEQYF. Combining the CDR3 with reference TRBV14 and TRBJ2-7 gives the whole variable domain EAGVTQFPSHSVIEKGQTVTLRCDPISGHDNLYWYRRVMGKEIKFLLHFVKESKQDESGMPNNRFLAERTGGTYSTLKVQPAELEDSGVYFCASSWTSGYEQYFGPGTRLTVT.

In DNA, the CDR3 is TGTGCCAGCAGTCAACTAGCGGGAGGGACAGATACGCAGTATTTT. It translates to CASSQLAGGTDTQYF. V usage is TRBV28 and J usage is TRBJ2-3; TRBD2 aligns across 13 bases. Germline V gene lookup returns CDR1 MDHEN and CDR2 SYDVKM. CDR3 length: 15 amino acids. V was pared by 5 bases and J by 3 bases, with 2 bases of the junction left unmatched.

This sequence joins TRBV7-2 and TRBJ2-5; weak D call: TRBD2 (5 bases). Germline V CDR1 and CDR2: SGHTA, FQGNSA. The CDR3 sequence is 16 residues long. V dropped 5 bases and J dropped 3 bases, with 19 bases sitting between them. This CDR3 reads CASSPDWAGGEETQYF. The DNA of the CDR3 is TGTGCCAGCAGCCCTGATTGGGCAGGAGGCGAAGAGACCCAGTACTTC. The variable domain in full, completed from reference TRBV7-2 and TRBJ2-5, reads GAGVSQSPSNKVTEKGKDVELRCDPISGHTALYWYRQSLGQGLEFLIYFQGNSAPDKSGLPSDRFSAERTGGSVSTLTIQRTQQEDSAVYLCASSPDWAGGEETQYFGPGTRLLVL.

As DNA, the CDR3 is TGTGCCAGCTCTGTCCCTTACGAGCAGTACTTC. Protein product: CASSVPYEQYF. The V gene is TRBV6-4, the J gene TRBJ2-7; D not resolved. In germline, CDR1 is MRHNA, CDR2 SNTAGT. The CDR3 covers 11 residues. The ends were cut back, 8 bases at V and 4 bases at J, with 9 bases in the middle.

CDR3 DNA: TGTGCCAGCAGCTTAGAACCAGTTACGGAGACCCAGTACTTC. Amino acids: CASSLEPVTETQYF. The chain has TRBV7-2 and TRBJ2-5; no clear D. The V end lost 1 base, the J end lost 5 bases, and 11 bases lay between the germline ends. The CDR3 runs 14 residues. Germline V gene sequence: CDR1 SGHTA, CDR2 FQGNSA.

This clone was picked up a small number of times. This chain joins TRBV7-8 and TRBJ2-7; 7 bases map to TRBD1. The ends lost 2 bases at V and 1 base at J; junction bases unmatched: 5. Germline CDR1 SGHVS, CDR2 FQNEAQ. The CDR3 has 15 residues. CDR3 loop: CASSLRGHRSYEQYF. The CDR3 DNA is TGTGCCAGCAGCTTAAGGGGGCACAGGTCCTACGAGCAGTACTTC.

The chain recombines TRBV6-5 with TRBJ2-7, with 9 bases lining up with TRBD2. Trimming at V came to 4 bases and at J to 2 bases, leaving 6 bases not matched to a gene. The CDR3 has 15 amino acids. Germline V CDR1 and CDR2: MNHEY, SVGAGI. CDR3 sequence reads: CASSSRAGGPYEQYF. The DNA of the CDR3 is TGTGCCAGCAGTTCCCGAGCGGGAGGTCCCTACGAGCAGTACTTC.

The chain carries TRBV5-1 and TRBJ2-5; a weak D match, TRBD1 (5 bases). Germline CDR1 is SGHRS and CDR2 is YFSETQ. This CDR3 contains 14 residues. Trimming took off 2 bases at V and 5 bases at J, with 13 bases between the two ends. This CDR3 is CASSFAQGVETQYF. The CDR3 DNA reads as TGCGCCAGCAGCTTCGCGCAGGGCGTCGAGACCCAGTACTTC. Together with reference TRBV5-1 and TRBJ2-5, the CDR3 gives the full variable domain: KAGVTQTPRYLIKTRGQQVTLSCSPISGHRSVSWYQQTPGQGLQFLFEYFSETQRNKGNFPGRFSGRQFSNSRSEMNVSTLELGDSALYLCASSFAQGVETQYFGPGTRLLVL.